Listed below are T cell receptor beta chains from one sample, sequenced in a study of blood T cells in healthy people across ages. MiXCR, run by TCRdb on the 5' RACE reads, gives a single entry per CDR3 protein. Of 850,000 to 1,000,000 distinct CDR3 sequences listed, 45% to 50% are singletons. Sequencing was done on a sample of blood. The receptor set was obtained from a man aged 25-45 years in good health. Each CDR3 is given with its conserved first and last residue. Rows give clone size only sometimes, using once, few, many, or a class for an expanded clone.

v_call	clone_size	cdr3_aa
TRBV20-1	few	CSARGGQGFSYEQYF
TRBV13	-	CASTRTGVNYGYTF
TRBV4-1	few	CASSPTPGNYEQYF
TRBV3-1	few	CASRLKGGKETQYF
TRBV18	few	CASSTGGTEAFF
TRBV20-1	few	CSAREAFSGGKETQYF
TRBV27	-	CASSLSPGLNYGYTF
TRBV7-8	-	CASSLGWGSQPQHF
TRBV6-2/TRBV6-3	few	CASSEQKRGGPYNEQFF
TRBV29-1	few	CSVAGQGVTLGTEAFF
TRBV6-5	-	CASSSTDGSQETQYF
TRBV7-9	-	CASSPPNRGTDTQYF
TRBV5-6	-	CASSLIGYGYTF
TRBV7-2	-	CASSLAAGQFSYEQYF
TRBV4-2	-	CASSQEGGGRDTQYF
TRBV6-5	-	CASKMGASGTDTQYF
TRBV7-9	-	CASSHRESYEQYF
TRBV2	few	CASRPGGPSYNEQFF
TRBV11-2	-	CASSLSLDDEKLFF
TRBV12-3/TRBV12-4	few	CASSLGRQNTEAFF
TRBV3-1	-	CASRDRGAGELFF
TRBV6-1	-	CAGSEYTDEPYYGYTF
TRBV20-1	few	CSVWTGAHEQYF
TRBV29-1	few	CSVSPWASRVAYNEQFF
TRBV10-2	-	CASQRGGSYEQYF
TRBV5-5	-	CASSPYPVGNQPQHF